A single sample gave rise to the 9 T cell receptor beta chains below, sequenced in a study of blood T cell dynamics during melanoma immunotherapy. Measured with immunoSEQ multiplex PCR; TCRdb has only the in-frame clones, and not every one. The sample shows about 5,900 clones, more than 65% of them seen only once. The time point here: week 3, after first cycle of checkpoint inhibitor. The source was blood, collected from a patient treated with checkpoint blockade. These receptors came from a human donor with melanoma.

There are a few counts of this clone. This chain connects TRBV28 to TRBJ2-7, with D perhaps given as TRBD1 or TRBD2 (6 bases each). This CDR3 has 12 residues. Trimming cost V 8 bases and J 4 bases, with 12 bases left between them. In germline, CDR1 is MDHEN, CDR2 SYDVKM. CDR3 amino acids: CASGGRRYEQYF. In DNA, the CDR3 is TGTGCCAGCGGGGGGCGTAGGTACGAGCAGTACTTC.

This clone was counted once. The rearrangement links TRBV5-1 to TRBJ2-7; the match to TRBD1 covers 8 bases. The CDR3 is 16 amino acids. V lost 4 bases, J lost 2 bases, and 11 bases stayed unmatched. CDR1 and CDR2 from the germline V gene are SGHRS and YFSETQ. The chain's CDR3 is CASSRGQADLTYEQYF. CDR3 in DNA: TGCGCCAGCAGCCGGGGACAGGCCGATCTGACCTACGAGCAGTACTTC. Supplemented by reference TRBV5-1 and TRBJ2-7, the full variable domain reads KAGVTQTPRYLIKTRGQQVTLSCSPISGHRSVSWYQQTPGQGLQFLFEYFSETQRNKGNFPGRFSGRQFSNSRSEMNVSTLELGDSALYLCASSRGQADLTYEQYFGPGTRLTVT.

This sequence joins TRBV5-1 and TRBJ2-7; possibly TRBD1 or TRBD2 for D (5 bases each). This CDR3 comprises 12 residues. With 2 bases removed from V and 7 bases from J, the gap between germline ends came to 10 bases. CDR1 is SGHRS, CDR2 YFSETQ, per germline. CDR3 sequence (DNA): TGCGCCAGCAGCTTTGGGTGGGGGGAGCAGTACTTC. Protein: CASSFGWGEQYF.

The chain links TRBV6-5 to TRBJ1-1; TRBD1 agrees at 9 bases. Germline V CDR1 and CDR2: MNHEY, SVGAGI. The V gene end was trimmed by 6 bases and the J gene end by 6 bases; junction bases not matched to a gene: 8. The CDR3 runs 14 residues. CDR3 protein: CASRPTGGRPEAFF. The CDR3 DNA reads TGTGCCAGCAGACCGACAGGGGGTCGACCTGAAGCTTTCTTT.

This clone was counted only a few times. J is TRBJ2-5 and V is TRBV5-1; 11 nucleotides line up with TRBD2. V was clipped by 1 base and J by 4 bases; unmatched bases: 9. The CDR3 sequence is 17 residues long. Germline CDR1 and CDR2: SGHRS and YFSETQ. CDR3 DNA sequence: TGCGCCAGCAGCTTGACTAGCGGGAGCCCTCGGGGAGAGACCCAGTACTTC. This translates into CASSLTSGSPRGETQYF. The full variable domain, with the rest looked up from reference TRBV5-1 and TRBJ2-5, is KAGVTQTPRYLIKTRGQQVTLSCSPISGHRSVSWYQQTPGQGLQFLFEYFSETQRNKGNFPGRFSGRQFSNSRSEMNVSTLELGDSALYLCASSLTSGSPRGETQYFGPGTRLLVL.

The V gene is TRBV19, the J gene TRBJ2-7; the D gene is possibly TRBD2 (6 bases). Per the germline V gene, CDR1 is LNHDA and CDR2 is SQIVND (reference sequence). Trimming stripped 6 bases from V and 6 bases from J, with 21 bases between. The CDR3 length is 15 residues. The CDR3 sequence is CASSLGAGPLSEQYF. The CDR3, as DNA: TGTGCCAGTAGCTTAGGGGCGGGACCCCTTAGCGAGCAGTACTTC.

The genes are TRBV7-9 and TRBJ1-5; 12 nucleotides align to TRBD1. The CDR3 sequence is 17 residues long. The V and J ends lost 4 bases and 6 bases, in that order; junction bases with no gene match: 10. Germline loops: CDR1 SEHNR, CDR2 FQNEAQ (reference sequence). This CDR3 is CASSSPGQGAATQPQHF. The CDR3 coding sequence is TGTGCCAGCAGCTCTCCGGGACAGGGGGCAGCGACTCAGCCCCAGCATTTT.

The chain is built from TRBV29-1 and TRBJ2-7; 7 bases match TRBD1. Germline CDR1 SQVTM, CDR2 ANQGSEA. CDR3 length: 13 residues. V was pared by 5 bases and J by 1 base, with 5 bases of the junction left unmatched. The DNA for the CDR3 is TGCAGCGTTACGGGACAGCTTTCCTACGAGCAGTACTTC. Amino acids: CSVTGQLSYEQYF.

The CDR3 DNA reads TGTGCCTGGACAGGGAACATGAACACTGAAGCTTTCTTT. Translating gives CAWTGNMNTEAFF. This chain joins TRBV30 and TRBJ1-1, with a weak D call TRBD1 (5 bases). This CDR3 comprises 13 residues. Deletions cut 4 bases from V and 0 bases from J, with 9 bases between. Looked up from germline, CDR1 is GTSNPN and CDR2 is SVGIG (reference sequence).